The clone carrying this TCR beta chain was counted once. What it recognizes is unknown. Among the 110 or so subjects of the validation cohort, separate from the 666-subject first cohort, were the donors. Only in-frame clones appear in the TCRdb table, and some are missing; sequencing was by immunoSEQ multiplex PCR. The sample has about 250,000 clones, around nine tenths seen once. V was pared by 3 bases and J by 5 bases, with 3 bases of the junction left unmatched. The length of the CDR3 is 14 residues. Germline assignment: CDR1 LNHNV and CDR2 YYDKDF (reference sequence). This sample stems from a study of cytomegalovirus exposure and HLA in healthy donors. Study-wide results and limits: The classifier reportedly diagnosed cytomegalovirus status with high sensitivity and specificity.

The specimen sequenced was PBMCs. The clonotype originates from a man aged 18 to 35 in good health and CMV-seronegative. The chain uses TRBV15 and TRBJ2-7; 11 bases match TRBD1. CDR3 coding DNA: TGTGCCACCAGCAGGGACAGGGGGCTTCACGAGCAGTACTTC. Translation: CATSRDRGLHEQYF.